The 6 T cell receptor beta chains below come from one sample, sequenced in a study of T-cell reconstitution after alpha-beta-depleted transplantation in children. Unique molecular identifiers were built into the TCRbeta library. TCRdb called the PCR reads again in MiXCR, with one record for every CDR3 protein. The table has 330,000 or so distinct CDR3 sequences, under 13% seen once. Here the sequenced sample was PBMCs from the stem cell graft donor, taken from the stem cell graft. These receptors were obtained from a human donor who donated a stem cell graft to a child with acute lymphoblastic leukemia.

This sequence joins TRBV20-1 and TRBJ2-7; 7 bases match TRBD1. This CDR3 is 15 amino acids long. Losses at the gene ends were 6 bases for V and 1 base for J; bases not matched to a gene: 12. In germline, CDR1 is DFQATT, CDR2 SNEGSKA (reference sequence). The chain's CDR3 is CSATPGTERSYEQYF. In nucleotides, the CDR3 is TGCAGTGCAACCCCAGGGACAGAACGATCCTACGAGCAGTACTTC.

This clonotype was recorded at least ten times. CDR3 bases: TGTGCCAGCAGTACAGGGGATGAAAAACTGTTTTTT. It translates to CASSTGDEKLFF. The J gene is TRBJ1-4, the V gene TRBV7-9, with 7 bases that match TRBD1. V lost 6 bases and J lost 6; bases outside the gene matches: 1. The CDR3 totals 12 residues. Germline assignment: CDR1 SEHNR and CDR2 FQNEAQ (reference sequence).

This clonotype has more than one count but fewer than ten. The chain has TRBV5-6 and TRBJ2-7; unclear D gene. CDR1 and CDR2 (germline): SGHDT, YYEEEE. The V end lost 4 bases, the J end lost 3 bases, and 20 bases lay between the germline ends. This CDR3 region has 16 residues. CDR3 residues: CASSTPMDGYSYEQYF. The CDR3 nucleotides are TGTGCCAGCAGCACACCTATGGACGGATATAGCTACGAGCAGTACTTC.

This clonotype was seen repeatedly, ten times or more. The chain joins TRBV20-1 to TRBJ2-2; maybe TRBD2 (5 bases). The CDR3 has 15 amino acids. Per germline, CDR1 DFQATT and CDR2 SNEGSKA (reference sequence). V was trimmed by 3 bases and J by 6 bases, leaving 17 bases between them. This chain's CDR3 is CSASAPLPGAGELFF. Here the CDR3 DNA reads TGCAGTGCTAGCGCCCCGTTGCCCGGGGCCGGGGAGCTGTTTTTT.

This clonotype has a count of ten or more. V usage is TRBV12-3 or TRBV12-4 and J usage is TRBJ2-3, with D perhaps being TRBD1 or TRBD2 (6 bases each). The V end was cut by 3 bases, the J end by 4 bases, with 14 bases between. This CDR3 is built from 15 residues. The CDR3 protein is CASSLGGGTADTQYF. The DNA for the CDR3 is TGTGCCAGCAGTTTGGGGGGCGGGACCGCAGATACGCAGTATTTT.

The chain uses TRBV4-1 and TRBJ2-1; D gene unclear. CDR3 length equals 14 residues. The germline CDR1 and CDR2 sequences are MGHRA and YSYEKL. Trimming removed 1 base from V and 5 bases from J, with 9 bases in between. CDR3 sequence: CASSQGQEHNEQFF. The CDR3 bases are TGCGCCAGCAGCCAAGGCCAAGAGCACAATGAGCAGTTCTTC.